The 32 T cell receptor beta chains below all came from one sample that was sequenced in a study of cytomegalovirus exposure and HLA in healthy donors. It was with 60 Vbeta and 13 Jbeta primers that the PCR ran. TCRdb's copy holds only in-frame clones and misses some; the assay was immunoSEQ multiplex PCR. This table holds 150,000 to 200,000 clones, over 65% found once. The source material was PBMCs. The source of these receptors is a man aged 35-49 years in good health and CMV-seropositive.

This chain uses TRBV6-5 with TRBJ2-3; TRBD2 agrees at 8 bases. The CDR3 has 15 amino acids. CDR1 is MNHEY and CDR2 is SVGAGI in the germline V gene. V shed 1 base, J shed 1 base, and the junction held 1 base outside the gene matches. CDR3 sequence reads: CASSYWRGGTDTQYF. The DNA for the CDR3 is TGTGCCAGCAGTTACTGGCGGGGGGGCACAGATACGCAGTATTTT.

This chain uses TRBV21-1 with TRBJ1-5; the D call in the table, TRBD1, was not verified against the DNA. TRBV21-1 is labeled a pseudogene. This CDR3 contains 18 residues. The CDR3 is CASSKAAGDRDDNQPQHF. The CDR3 region has the DNA TGTGCCAGCAGCAAAGCAGCTGGGGACAGGGACGACAATCAGCCCCAGCATTTT.

To note about this clone: The junction departs from germline at one end; a sequencing error may be responsible. Other nucleotide sequences from this sample produce the same CDR3. V is TRBV6-5 and J is TRBJ1-2, with 9 positions matching TRBD1. Germline CDR1 reads MNHEY; CDR2 reads SVGAGI. CDR3 length: 16 residues. The CDR3 DNA reads TGTGCCAGCAGTTACTCGACAGGGGGAACTAACTACGGCTACACCTTC. Its translation is CASSYSTGGTNYGYTF.

The rearrangement joins TRBV4-3 to TRBJ1-1; a possible D gene is TRBD1 (5 bases). The CDR3 consists of 16 residues. From germline, CDR1 is LGHNA and CDR2 YSLEER. V dropped 5 bases and J dropped 0 bases, with 16 bases sitting between them. The CDR3 reads CASSETTGGLNTEAFF. The CDR3 DNA reads as TGCGCCAGCAGCGAAACCACGGGGGGGTTGAACACTGAAGCTTTCTTT.

This clone appeared a single time. The V and J genes are TRBV5-6 and TRBJ2-2; 9 bases are a match to TRBD1. Germline-derived CDR1 and CDR2 are SGHDT and YYEEEE. The V segment lost 4 bases and the J segment 6 bases; nucleotides outside the gene matches: 16. The CDR3 loop spans 18 amino acids. The CDR3 sequence is CASSPLGARTGDPGELFF. In DNA, the CDR3 is TGTGCCAGCAGCCCCCTAGGGGCGCGGACAGGGGATCCCGGGGAGCTGTTTTTT.

This chain uses TRBV7-3 with TRBJ1-6; D not resolved. There are 14 residues in the CDR3. Germline V gene lookup returns CDR1 SGHTA and CDR2 FQGTGA. Between the trimmed V and J ends, which lost 5 bases and 7 bases, there was a span of 12 bases. CDR3 residues: CASSLRGSNSPLHF. CDR3 sequence (DNA): TGTGCCAGCAGCCTCCGGGGAAGCAATTCACCCCTCCACTTT.

The chain is built from TRBV9 and TRBJ1-2; D is perhaps TRBD1 (6 bases). Trimming removed 4 bases at V and 2 bases at J, with 24 bases between. This CDR3 spans 18 amino acids. Germline V lookup: CDR1 SGDLS, CDR2 YYNGEE. CDR3 in DNA: TGTGCCAGCAGCATGCGACAGGACCTCAAATGGGGGAACTATGGCTACACCTTC. Translating gives CASSMRQDLKWGNYGYTF.

The chain joins TRBV19 to TRBJ1-1; possible D gene TRBD1, 5 bases. V lost 3 bases and J lost 5, with 13 bases in between. This CDR3 comprises 14 residues. The germline gives CDR1 LNHDA, CDR2 SQIVND (reference sequence). This chain's CDR3 is CASSIGRVETEAFF. CDR3 nucleotides: TGTGCCAGTAGTATTGGCAGGGTGGAGACTGAAGCTTTCTTT. The full variable domain, its missing parts supplied by reference TRBV19 and TRBJ1-1, is DGGITQSPKYLFRKEGQNVTLSCEQNLNHDAMYWYRQDPGQGLRLIYYSQIVNDFQKGDIAEGYSVSREKKESFPLTVTSAQKNPTAFYLCASSIGRVETEAFFGQGTRLTVV.

This clone appeared once. The chain is built from TRBV6-1 and TRBJ2-2, with D tentatively TRBD1 (7 bases). The CDR3 covers 13 residues. V lost 6 bases to trimming and J lost 7 bases, with 12 bases between them. Looked up from germline, CDR1 is MNHNS and CDR2 is SASEGT. The CDR3 DNA reads as TGTGCCAGCAGGCGGGACAGTGGCGGGGAGCTGTTTTTT. Translated, it gives CASRRDSGGELFF.

The V call is TRBV7-9, the J call TRBJ1-1; D ambiguous. CDR3 size: 14 residues. In germline, CDR1 is SEHNR, CDR2 FQNEAQ (reference sequence). The V and J ends lost 3 bases and 3 bases respectively, with 11 bases between them. CDR3 residues: CASSFYSGDTEAFF. The CDR3, as DNA: TGTGCCAGCAGCTTTTACAGCGGAGACACTGAAGCTTTCTTT.

This chain links TRBV5-5 with TRBJ1-1, with 10 positions matching TRBD1. The CDR3 sequence is 15 residues long. Germline V lookup: CDR1 SGHKS, CDR2 YYEKEE (reference sequence). Trimming took 4 bases from V and 3 from J; bases not matched to a gene: 6. CDR3 protein: CASSGWTGGDTEAFF. In DNA, the CDR3 is TGTGCCAGCAGCGGATGGACAGGGGGGGACACTGAAGCTTTCTTT.

The chain employs TRBV27 and TRBJ2-5, with 7 bases aligning to TRBD1. V lost 6 bases to trimming and J lost 2 bases; unmatched junction nucleotides: 12. This CDR3 contains 16 residues. The germline V gene encodes CDR1 MNHEY and CDR2 SMNVEV (reference sequence). The CDR3 DNA follows: TGTGCCAGCAGCCGTTTCCCGGGACAGACACAAGAGACCCAGTACTTC. Residues: CASSRFPGQTQETQYF.

This clone appeared a single time. CDR3 DNA sequence: TGTGCCAGCAGCCCCACTTCGACAGGGACGGATGGCTACACCTTC. It encodes CASSPTSTGTDGYTF. The chain employs TRBV9 and TRBJ1-2; TRBD1 aligns across 7 bases. In germline, CDR1 is SGDLS, CDR2 YYNGEE. The trim removed 4 bases at V and 6 bases at J, leaving 12 bases unmatched. CDR3 length equals 15 residues.

V and J are TRBV28 and TRBJ2-3; 14 bases line up with TRBD2. CDR1 is MDHEN, CDR2 SYDVKM, per germline. After removal of 1 base from V and 4 bases from J, the junction contained 4 bases not matched to a gene. This CDR3 contains 17 residues. The CDR3 sequence: CASSLSGLAGGADTQYF. The CDR3 bases are TGTGCCAGCAGTTTATCCGGACTAGCGGGGGGAGCAGATACGCAGTATTTT.

The J gene is TRBJ2-1, the V gene TRBV6-5, with D possibly TRBD1 on 7 matching bases. Germline CDR1 is MNHEY and CDR2 is SVGAGI. This CDR3 spans 15 amino acids. V was clipped by 10 bases and J by 0 bases, with 16 bases between them. For the CDR3, the DNA is TGTGCCACCTCCCAGGGGGGCATCTCCTACAATGAGCAGTTCTTC. Its translation is CATSQGGISYNEQFF.

V is TRBV5-1 and J is TRBJ2-2; D is uncertain. CDR3 size: 16 residues. Trimming left V 1 base short and J 0 bases short, with 10 bases between. CDR1 and CDR2 from the germline V gene are SGHRS and YFSETQ. The CDR3 protein is CASSLKRGSNTGELFF. In nucleotides, the CDR3 is TGCGCCAGCAGCTTGAAGCGCGGCTCGAACACCGGGGAGCTGTTTTTT.

CDR3 sequence: CASSWRAGGSNYGYTF. CDR3 sequence (DNA): TGTGCCAGCAGCTGGAGGGCAGGGGGCTCTAACTATGGCTACACCTTC. V gene TRBV7-2 combines with J gene TRBJ1-2, with 8 bases fitting TRBD1. V lost 4 bases and J lost 0; bases outside the gene matches: 7. The CDR3 is made up of 16 amino acids. CDR1 is SGHTA, CDR2 FQGNSA, per germline.

The chain employs TRBV6-1 and TRBJ2-3, with 9 bases aligning to TRBD2. CDR1 and CDR2 (germline): MNHNS, SASEGT. The CDR3 totals 16 residues. Trimming cost V 2 bases and J 2 bases; bases outside gene matches: 5. CDR3 amino acids: CASSELGGGATDTQYF. The CDR3 DNA reads as TGTGCCAGCAGTGAACTGGGCGGGGGGGCCACAGATACGCAGTATTTT.

The chain links TRBV15 to TRBJ2-1, with TRBD2 identical over 9 bases. Germline CDR1 LNHNV, CDR2 YYDKDF (reference sequence). This CDR3 contains 15 residues. The trim removed 4 bases at V and 4 bases at J, leaving 5 bases unmatched. The DNA of the CDR3 is TGTGCCACCAGCAAGCTAGCGGGGTTATACAATGAGCAGTTCTTC. Protein product: CATSKLAGLYNEQFF.

This chain joins TRBV11-2 and TRBJ2-2; 7 bases line up with TRBD1. This CDR3 contains 16 residues. Trimming at V came to 6 bases and at J to 1 base, leaving 8 bases not matched to a gene. In germline, CDR1 is SGHAT, CDR2 FQNNGV. CDR3 sequence reads: CASRRQGNLNTGELFF. In nucleotides, the CDR3 is TGTGCCAGCAGGCGACAGGGAAACTTGAACACCGGGGAGCTGTTTTTT.

The V and J genes are TRBV15 and TRBJ2-2, with 8 bases lining up with TRBD2. CDR1 is LNHNV and CDR2 is YYDKDF in the germline V gene (reference sequence). Trimming at V came to 0 bases and at J to 1 base, leaving 10 bases not matched to a gene. CDR3 size: 19 residues. The CDR3 nucleotides read TGTGCCACCAGCAGAGACCCGGGGGGGCCCAGCTTGAACACCGGGGAGCTGTTTTTT. It yields the protein CATSRDPGGPSLNTGELFF.

This chain connects TRBV2 to TRBJ2-2; TRBD1 might be the D (5 bases). Trimming removed 6 bases from V and 4 bases from J, with 9 bases in between. Germline CDR1 SNHLY, CDR2 FYNNEI. The length of the CDR3 is 13 residues. The CDR3 DNA is TGTGCCAGCAGGGGGCTTGGCACCGGGGAGCTGTTTTTT. It specifies CASRGLGTGELFF.

The chain recombines TRBV9 with TRBJ2-3; 16 bases fit TRBD2. CDR1 is SGDLS and CDR2 is YYNGEE in the germline V gene. CDR3 size: 17 residues. V trimming: 2 bases; J trimming: 4 bases; junction bases outside the gene matches: 4. The CDR3 DNA is TGTGCCAGCAGCGTCGGGACTAGCGGGGGGGGAGCAGATACGCAGTATTTT. Its protein is CASSVGTSGGGADTQYF.

V gene TRBV28 combines with J gene TRBJ2-7, with 9 bases identical to TRBD1. The V segment lost 6 bases and the J segment 7 bases; nucleotides outside the gene matches: 7. CDR3 length: 13 residues. Germline CDR1 MDHEN, CDR2 SYDVKM. CDR3 nucleotides: TGTGCCAGCAGGCCGGGACAGGGTGGGGAGCAGTACTTC. This encodes CASRPGQGGEQYF. The variable domain in full, completed from reference TRBV28 and TRBJ2-7, reads DVKVTQSSRYLVKRTGEKVFLECVQDMDHENMFWYRQDPGLGLRLIYFSYDVKMKEKGDIPEGYSVSREKKERFSLILESASTNQTSMYLCASRPGQGGEQYFGPGTRLTVT.

Details on this clone: Distinct nucleotide sequences in the sample also encode this CDR3. V gene TRBV5-1 combines with J gene TRBJ1-5; 8 bases agree with TRBD1. The length of the CDR3 is 14 residues. Trimming cost V 3 bases and J 7 bases; bases outside gene matches: 6. The V gene's germline CDR1 is SGHRS and CDR2 YFSETQ. The CDR3 DNA is TGCGCCAGCAGCTCCGGACAGGGAGGACAGCCCCAGCATTTT. Translated, it gives CASSSGQGGQPQHF.

The V and J genes are TRBV5-4 and TRBJ1-2; 9 nucleotides agree with TRBD1. This CDR3 has 15 amino acids. Germline lookup yields CDR1 SGHNT and CDR2 YYREEE (reference sequence). The J segment lost 3 bases and the V segment lost 6 bases, leaving 9 bases of the junction unmatched. Here the CDR3 reads CASNSGQGDDYGYTF. The CDR3 coding sequence is TGTGCCAGCAACTCGGGACAGGGCGACGACTATGGCTACACCTTC.

V and J are TRBV4-3 and TRBJ1-2; no clear D. Germline V gene data show CDR1 as LGHNA and CDR2 as YSLEER. CDR3 length: 14 amino acids. Trimming removed 5 bases from V and 3 bases from J, with 13 bases in between. The CDR3 is CASSSNVVDYGYTF. The CDR3, as DNA: TGCGCCAGCAGCTCCAATGTGGTAGACTATGGCTACACCTTC.

The table lists this clone with a count of one. The V call is TRBV7-2, the J call TRBJ2-7; weak D call: TRBD1 (6 bases). The CDR3 runs to 14 residues. V dropped 5 bases and J dropped 6 bases, with 17 bases sitting between them. Germline V CDR1 and CDR2: SGHTA, FQGNSA. In DNA form, the CDR3 reads TGTGCCAGCAGCCCGCAGGGGATCTCACTCGAGCAGTACTTC. Translation: CASSPQGISLEQYF.

The chain is built from TRBV30 and TRBJ1-5, with a possible D match to TRBD1 (6 bases). Germline assignment: CDR1 GTSNPN and CDR2 SVGIG (reference sequence). The V end was cut by 2 bases, the J end by 11 bases, with 10 bases between. This CDR3 is 11 amino acids long. The CDR3 DNA follows: TGTGCCTGGAGTACAGGGACCTCCCAGCATTTT. It is translated as CAWSTGTSQHF.

The rearrangement uses TRBV4-1 and TRBJ2-4; 13 bases are a match to TRBD2. The CDR3 sequence is 20 residues long. V trimming: 0 bases; J trimming: 1 base; junction bases outside the gene matches: 9. Germline-derived CDR1 and CDR2 are MGHRA and YSYEKL. The CDR3 loop is CASSQDLGLAGAWAKNIQYF. The DNA of the CDR3 is TGCGCCAGCAGCCAAGATCTTGGACTAGCGGGGGCCTGGGCCAAAAACATTCAGTACTTC.

The chain is built from TRBV5-4 and TRBJ2-5, with D perhaps matching TRBD2 (6 bases). The CDR3 is 13 amino acids. Germline assignment: CDR1 SGHNT and CDR2 YYREEE (reference sequence). Trimming removed 1 base from V and 5 bases from J, with 9 bases in between. CDR3 sequence reads: CASSLLGTETQYF. The DNA of the CDR3 is TGTGCCAGCAGCTTGTTAGGGACTGAGACCCAGTACTTC.

The rearrangement uses TRBV6-6 and TRBJ2-7, with D perhaps matching TRBD2 (6 bases). Germline CDR1 is MNHNY and CDR2 is SVGAGI (reference sequence). Trimming removed 2 bases from V and 0 bases from J, with 14 bases in between. The CDR3 is made up of 16 amino acids. CDR3 protein: CASSYPGLRSSYEQYF. CDR3 DNA: TGTGCCAGCAGTTACCCGGGACTCCGGAGCTCCTACGAGCAGTACTTC.